This T cell receptor beta chain was documented in a study of cytomegalovirus exposure and HLA in healthy donors. The V gene's germline CDR1 is MNHEY and CDR2 SMNVEV (reference sequence). CDR3 length: 11 amino acids. The V end was cut by 8 bases, the J end by 4 bases, with 8 bases between. This clone was detected once. 60 Vbeta and 13 Jbeta primers were used in PCR. Clones were read by immunoSEQ multiplex PCR, and TCRdb kept only the in-frame ones, dropping some. Among around 300,000 clones listed, around 90% were seen once. J is TRBJ1-1 and V is TRBV27; unclear D gene. This TCR was sampled from a woman aged 18-29 years in good health and CMV-seronegative. Sample: PBMCs. The DNA for the CDR3 is TGTGCCAGCCACTCGGGCACTGAAGCTTTCTTT. Translating gives CASHSGTEAFF.